The sequence of this T cell receptor beta chain was determined in a study of blood T cell repertoires in COVID-19. Study-level information: Sources were T cells, B-cell-depleted T cells, or PBMCs; the material itself was cDNA or gDNA.

Authors' analysis steps: Estimation of nucleated cell counts relied on the amplification of reference gene primers. Measured with immunoSEQ multiplex PCR; TCRdb has only the in-frame clones, and not every one. V and J calls and clone size are as listed in that table; D and trimming were resolved from the DNA. This sample has 35,000 to 50,000 clones, with roughly 86% found just once. Trimming removed 1 base from V and 5 bases from J; junction bases left unmatched: 12. Per germline, CDR1 MDHEN and CDR2 SYDVKM. The CDR3 has 17 amino acids. J is TRBJ2-5 and V is TRBV28; 8 nucleotides line up with TRBD1. The sample comprised peripheral blood. This clonotype originated in a man between 65 and 79 years old with acute or convalescent COVID-19. CDR3 sequence: CASSLSRTGKRLETQYF. CDR3 bases: TGTGCCAGCAGTTTATCCCGGACAGGGAAGAGATTGGAGACCCAGTACTTC.